Shown below are 27 T cell receptor beta chains from a single sample sequenced in a study of blood T cell repertoires in COVID-19. Libraries were prepared by immunoSEQ multiplex PCR; TCRdb keeps only in-frame clonotypes and omits some of them. Among 120,000 to 150,000 clones listed, around 86% were seen once. Sequences were obtained from peripheral blood. The source is a man aged 50 to 60 who had recovered from COVID-19.

This chain links TRBV29-1 with TRBJ2-1, with 7 bases identical to TRBD1. CDR1 is SQVTM, CDR2 ANQGSEA, per germline. There are 14 residues in the CDR3. V was pared by 8 bases and J by 9 bases, with 16 bases of the junction left unmatched. The CDR3 here is CSTTSRTGSLEQFF. For the CDR3, the DNA is TGCAGCACAACTTCACGGACAGGTTCCCTTGAGCAGTTCTTC.

The rearrangement uses TRBV6-5 and TRBJ2-5; TRBD2 aligns across 8 bases. CDR3 size: 14 residues. Germline CDR1 and CDR2: MNHEY and SVGAGI. The V segment lost 4 bases and the J segment 5 bases; nucleotides outside the gene matches: 6. CDR3: CASSSGGAGETQYF. In DNA form, the CDR3 reads TGTGCCAGCAGTTCCGGGGGGGCCGGCGAGACCCAGTACTTC.

The gene calls are TRBV30 and TRBJ2-5; possibly TRBD1 for D (6 bases). Germline V lookup: CDR1 GTSNPN, CDR2 SVGIG (reference sequence). V was pared by 4 bases and J by 1 base, with 13 bases between. CDR3 length: 14 amino acids. CDR3 residues: CAWKTGIPQETQYF. DNA of the CDR3: TGTGCCTGGAAAACAGGGATCCCCCAAGAGACCCAGTACTTC.

This clone came up once. This chain connects TRBV6-6 to TRBJ1-6, with 9 bases identical to TRBD1. CDR3 length: 16 amino acids. The germline gives CDR1 MNHNY, CDR2 SVGAGI (reference sequence). The ends lost 7 bases at V and 5 bases at J; junction bases unmatched: 9. This CDR3 is CASNLQGALNNSPLHF. The DNA for the CDR3 is TGTGCCAGCAACCTACAGGGGGCGCTTAATAATTCACCCCTCCACTTT.

This chain connects TRBV19 to TRBJ1-5; D is unresolved. Germline CDR1 and CDR2: LNHDA and SQIVND (reference sequence). V dropped 2 bases and J dropped 2 bases, with 16 bases sitting between them. There are 17 residues in the CDR3. This CDR3 reads CASSIKVRGRGNQPQHF. DNA of the CDR3: TGTGCCAGTAGTATAAAGGTCCGGGGAAGAGGCAATCAGCCCCAGCATTTT.

The sample holds one count of this clone. The chain carries TRBV5-1 and TRBJ1-2; D gene uncertain. The CDR3 totals 12 residues. Trimming took off 4 bases at V and 7 bases at J, with 11 bases between the two ends. Looked up from germline, CDR1 is SGHRS and CDR2 is YFSETQ. In DNA, the CDR3 is TGCGCCAGCAGCCCCGGCGGGGTTGGCTACACCTTC. It codes for CASSPGGVGYTF.

About this clone itself: Other DNA sequences of this sample code for an identical CDR3. The chain has TRBV7-8 and TRBJ2-3; 11 positions agree with TRBD2. CDR1 and CDR2 (germline): SGHVS, FQNEAQ. V gave up 5 bases and J gave up 1 base; unmatched junction bases: 2. CDR3 length equals 15 residues. The CDR3 sequence: CASSLGLAGTDTQYF. The CDR3 coding sequence is TGTGCCAGCAGCCTGGGACTAGCGGGCACAGATACGCAGTATTTT.

This clone was picked up a small number of times. The V call is TRBV6-1, the J call TRBJ1-2; D might be TRBD1 (6 bases). V was cut by 3 bases and J by 3 bases, with 8 bases left in between. CDR1 is MNHNS, CDR2 SASEGT, per germline. This CDR3 comprises 13 residues. The CDR3 nucleotides are TGTGCCAGCAGTGAGACAGGAGACTATGGCTACACCTTC. Protein sequence: CASSETGDYGYTF.

This chain joins TRBV11-2 and TRBJ1-4, with D possibly being TRBD1 (5 bases). Germline CDR1 is SGHAT and CDR2 is FQNNGV. With 5 bases removed from V and 3 bases from J, the gap between germline ends came to 16 bases. This CDR3 is built from 16 residues. The DNA for the CDR3 is TGTGCCAGCAGCCCAGCCGGGCGGGGCTCTAATGAAAAACTGTTTTTT. As protein: CASSPAGRGSNEKLFF.

The chain joins TRBV19 to TRBJ1-2, with no clear D. Per the germline V gene, CDR1 is LNHDA and CDR2 is SQIVND (reference sequence). There are 16 residues in the CDR3. V lost 0 bases and J lost 5, with 16 bases in between. CDR3 sequence reads: CASSIDPGPGIYGYTF. The CDR3, as DNA: TGTGCCAGTAGTATAGATCCCGGTCCGGGAATTTATGGCTACACCTTC.

The gene calls are TRBV5-8 and TRBJ1-2, with D perhaps matching TRBD1 (6 bases). This CDR3 is built from 16 residues. Germline CDR1 and CDR2: SGHTS and YDEGEE. V was cut by 2 bases and J by 4 bases, with 18 bases left in between. CDR3: CASSLPKKGVTYGYTF. In DNA, the CDR3 is TGTGCCAGCAGCTTACCCAAAAAGGGGGTGACCTATGGCTACACCTTC. Full variable domain (missing parts from reference TRBV5-8 and TRBJ1-2): EAGVTQSPTHLIKTRGQQATLRCSPISGHTSVYWYQQALGLGLQFLLWYDEGEERNRGNFPPRFSGRQFPNYSSELNVNALELEDSALYLCASSLPKKGVTYGYTFGSGTRLTVV.

The chain has TRBV11-2 and TRBJ2-2, with 8 bases matching TRBD1. After removal of 7 bases from V and 7 bases from J, the junction contained 14 bases not matched to a gene. The germline CDR1 and CDR2 sequences are SGHAT and FQNNGV. This CDR3 region has 16 residues. The CDR3 sequence: CASTEPGQAPHGELFF. Here the CDR3 DNA reads TGTGCCAGCACCGAACCGGGACAGGCTCCCCACGGGGAGCTGTTTTTT.

J is TRBJ2-7 and V is TRBV7-2; the match to TRBD1 covers 7 bases. The V and J ends lost 2 bases and 4 bases, in that order; junction bases with no gene match: 2. Germline V CDR1 and CDR2: SGHTA, FQGNSA. The CDR3 runs to 13 residues. The CDR3 sequence: CASSLPDRYEQYF. CDR3 nucleotide sequence: TGTGCCAGCAGCTTACCGGACAGGTACGAGCAGTACTTC. Together with reference TRBV7-2 and TRBJ2-7, the CDR3 gives the full variable domain: GAGVSQSPSNKVTEKGKDVELRCDPISGHTALYWYRQSLGQGLEFLIYFQGNSAPDKSGLPSDRFSAERTGGSVSTLTIQRTQQEDSAVYLCASSLPDRYEQYFGPGTRLTVT.

The gene calls are TRBV7-8 and TRBJ1-1; no clear D gene. CDR3 size: 15 residues. CDR1 is SGHVS and CDR2 is FQNEAQ in the germline V gene. Trimming cost V 5 bases and J 1 base, with 14 bases left between them. The CDR3 loop reads CASSRAVQANTEAFF. DNA for the CDR3: TGTGCCAGCAGCCGAGCGGTCCAGGCGAACACTGAAGCTTTCTTT.

The rearrangement links TRBV6-1 to TRBJ2-6, with a weak D call TRBD2 (5 bases). The V gene lost 4 bases and the J gene lost 0 bases, with 13 bases spanning the gap. The CDR3 runs to 17 residues. CDR1 MNHNS and CDR2 SASEGT come from the germline V gene. DNA for the CDR3: TGTGCCAGCAGTGTTCCAGGCGGACTCTCTGGGGCCAACGTCCTGACTTTC. This translates into CASSVPGGLSGANVLTF.

V usage is TRBV19 and J usage is TRBJ2-3; a weak D match, TRBD2 (5 bases). The CDR3 runs to 14 residues. Germline CDR1 reads LNHDA; CDR2 reads SQIVND (reference sequence). V dropped 7 bases and J dropped 2 bases, with 13 bases sitting between them. The CDR3 coding sequence is TGTGCCAGTAATGAGGGATCGTTCACAGATACGCAGTATTTT. Its translation is CASNEGSFTDTQYF.

This sequence joins TRBV7-9 and TRBJ2-5, with 9 bases that match TRBD2. Germline V gene lookup returns CDR1 SEHNR and CDR2 FQNEAQ (reference sequence). The CDR3 runs 17 residues. V gave up 5 bases and J gave up 4 bases; unmatched junction bases: 14. DNA for the CDR3: TGTGCCAGCAGCCAACAACAGACTAGCGGTTTGAGAGAGACCCAGTACTTC. This sequence encodes CASSQQQTSGLRETQYF.

This clone has only one observation. The chain is built from TRBV7-2 and TRBJ1-5; D gene unclear. Per the germline V gene, CDR1 is SGHTA and CDR2 is FQGNSA. There are 15 residues in the CDR3. V shed 1 base and J shed 1 base, with 8 bases lying between them. The CDR3 region is CASSLVASSNQPQHF. The CDR3 nucleotides are TGTGCCAGCAGCTTAGTGGCCTCAAGCAATCAGCCCCAGCATTTT.

This chain links TRBV9 with TRBJ2-5, with 9 positions matching TRBD2. The CDR3 extends over 14 amino acids. Looked up from germline, CDR1 is SGDLS and CDR2 is YYNGEE. The V segment lost 7 bases and the J segment 6 bases; nucleotides outside the gene matches: 10. CDR3 DNA sequence: TGTGCCAGCGAGCCCTTGCGGGGGGGGCAGACCCAGTACTTC. The encoded protein is CASEPLRGGQTQYF.

This clone was observed a few times. The J gene is TRBJ1-5, the V gene TRBV18, with TRBD1 matching 7 bases. The germline gives CDR1 KGHSH, CDR2 LQKENI. This CDR3 spans 15 amino acids. The ends lost 3 bases at V and 7 bases at J; junction bases unmatched: 9. In DNA form, the CDR3 reads TGTGCCAGCTCACCCGACAGGGCTGGAGGGCAGCCCCAGCATTTT. As protein: CASSPDRAGGQPQHF.

As to this clone: A read error may produce the germline difference seen at one junction end. The genes are TRBV6-5 and TRBJ1-2; D might be TRBD1 (6 bases). CDR1 is MNHEY and CDR2 is SVGAGI in the germline V gene. The CDR3 contains 13 residues. The CDR3 is CASSWGQNSGYTF. CDR3 nucleotides: TGTGCCAGCAGTTGGGGACAAAACTCTGGCTACACCTTC.

The chain is built from TRBV27 and TRBJ2-5; D gene ambiguous. Per the germline V gene, CDR1 is MNHEY and CDR2 is SMNVEV (reference sequence). This CDR3 is built from 13 residues. Trimming stripped 2 bases from V and 2 bases from J, with 6 bases between. The CDR3 protein is CASSLTTQETQYF. The CDR3 DNA follows: TGTGCCAGCAGTTTAACTACGCAAGAGACCCAGTACTTC.

This rearrangement joins TRBV4-3 to TRBJ2-3; 11 bases line up with TRBD2. Trimming at V came to 5 bases and at J to 4 bases, leaving 5 bases not matched to a gene. CDR1 and CDR2 from the germline V gene are LGHNA and YSLEER. This CDR3 has 15 residues. CDR3 region: CASSFSGGAADTQYF. In nucleotides, the CDR3 is TGCGCCAGCAGCTTTAGCGGGGGGGCCGCAGATACGCAGTATTTT.

The chain carries TRBV5-1 and TRBJ1-1, with D unresolved. Trimming took off 4 bases at V and 0 bases at J, with 10 bases between the two ends. Germline lookup yields CDR1 SGHRS and CDR2 YFSETQ. CDR3 length: 14 amino acids. In nucleotides, the CDR3 is TGCGCCAGCAGCAAAGACACGATGAACACTGAAGCTTTCTTT. Residues: CASSKDTMNTEAFF.

Turning to this clone: This CDR3 is also generated by other DNA sequences in the sample. The rearrangement links TRBV7-2 to TRBJ2-7, with D possibly being TRBD2 (6 bases). Deletions cut 1 base from V and 4 bases from J, with 14 bases between. CDR1 SGHTA and CDR2 FQGNSA come from the germline V gene. This CDR3 is built from 15 residues. The CDR3: CASSLGDGGLYEQYF. As DNA, the CDR3 is TGTGCCAGCAGCTTAGGTGACGGAGGGTTATACGAGCAGTACTTC.

The chain links TRBV27 to TRBJ2-1; 13 nucleotides line up with TRBD2. The CDR3 has 17 residues. CDR1 is MNHEY and CDR2 is SMNVEV in the germline V gene (reference sequence). Trimming removed 5 bases from V and 7 bases from J; junction bases left unmatched: 11. CDR3 sequence: CASSTHRLAGGYNEQFF. DNA of the CDR3: TGTGCCAGCAGTACCCACAGACTAGCGGGGGGATATAATGAGCAGTTCTTC.

The chain uses TRBV4-1 and TRBJ1-3; D gene ambiguous. V was pared by 1 base and J by 0 bases, with 4 bases between. Germline V gene data show CDR1 as MGHRA and CDR2 as YSYEKL. The CDR3 loop spans 14 amino acids. The CDR3 spells CASSQGSSGNTIYF. The CDR3 DNA sequence: TGCGCCAGCAGCCAAGGGAGCTCTGGAAACACCATATATTTT.